The 31 T cell receptor beta chains below all came from one sample that was sequenced in a study of blood T cells in healthy people across ages. A sample-barcoded 5' primer and a J-beta primer mix were used in a second PCR of roughly 7 to 11 cycles. One entry per CDR3 protein, called by TCRdb with MiXCR from the 5' RACE reads. Of 540,000 or so distinct CDR3 sequences in the sample, 40% to 50% were seen once. The sample taken for sequencing was blood. The receptors here all came from a man older than 75 in good health.

V and J are TRBV12-3 or TRBV12-4 and TRBJ1-5; possible D gene TRBD1, 6 bases. The CDR3 runs to 14 residues. The V and J ends lost 7 bases and 4 bases respectively, with 14 bases between them. Here the CDR3 reads CASTLGGANQPQHF. CDR3 sequence (DNA): TGTGCCAGCACCTTAGGGGGGGCAAATCAGCCCCAGCATTTT.

Of note for this clonotype: One base away lies a much larger clone, so this may be a sequencing read error. J is TRBJ1-2 and V is TRBV6-5, with unresolved D. Germline CDR1 and CDR2: MNHEY and SVGAGI. The CDR3 contains 15 residues. Trimming removed 4 bases from V and 8 bases from J, with 20 bases in between. CDR3 loop: CASSLTGGSPGGYTF. CDR3 DNA: TGTGCCAGCAGTTTGACTGGCGGGAGCCCTGGGGGCTACACCTTC.

The rearrangement joins TRBV7-2 to TRBJ2-7; D not certain. V dropped 5 bases and J dropped 0 bases, with 14 bases sitting between them. CDR1 and CDR2 (germline): SGHTA, FQGNSA. The CDR3 sequence is 15 residues long. In nucleotides, the CDR3 is TGTGCCAGCAGCCCTTGGTCCGGCACCTCCTACGAGCAGTACTTC. Protein product: CASSPWSGTSYEQYF.

This clonotype occurred a few times. The CDR3 loop is CASSQDVTSGETQYF. DNA of the CDR3: TGTGCCAGCAGCCAAGATGTCACTAGCGGAGAGACCCAGTACTTC. V usage is TRBV4-2 and J usage is TRBJ2-5; 8 bases are a match to TRBD2. Unmatched junction bases numbered 4, after V lost 0 bases and J lost 4 bases. Germline V gene data show CDR1 as LGHNA and CDR2 as YNFKEQ. The CDR3 has 15 amino acids.

The rearrangement uses TRBV9 and TRBJ2-7; D is unclear. V lost 3 bases and J 5 bases, leaving 12 bases between the germline ends. The CDR3 is made up of 13 amino acids. The germline V gene has CDR1 SGDLS and CDR2 YYNGEE. The CDR3 DNA is TGTGCCAGCAGCGGGACCCCATTCAACGAGCAGTACTTC. Translated, it gives CASSGTPFNEQYF.

There are a few counts of this clonotype. J is TRBJ1-5 and V is TRBV6-2 or TRBV6-3, with a tentative D call TRBD1 (5 bases). V lost 4 bases to trimming and J lost 6 bases, with 13 bases between them. Per the germline V gene, CDR1 is MNHEY and CDR2 is SVGEGT. CDR3 length: 14 residues. The DNA of the CDR3 is TGTGCCAGCAGTTCCCACCAGGGTAGTCAGCCCCAGCATTTT. Amino acid sequence: CASSSHQGSQPQHF.

The rearrangement links TRBV12-3 or TRBV12-4 to TRBJ2-3; TRBD1 might be the D (6 bases). The CDR3 extends over 13 amino acids. V was shortened by 6 bases and J by 4 bases, with 11 bases between the two germline ends. CDR3: CASRGTGPDTQYF. Here the CDR3 DNA reads TGTGCCAGCAGAGGAACAGGGCCAGATACGCAGTATTTT.

This clonotype was seen a few times. The chain employs TRBV20-1 and TRBJ1-5, with TRBD1 matching 8 bases. This CDR3 is 13 amino acids long. Germline V gene lookup returns CDR1 DFQATT and CDR2 SNEGSKA (reference sequence). J was trimmed by 7 bases and V by 6 bases; bases with no gene match: 8. CDR3 nucleotides: TGCAGTGCCGTTCAGGGGGCGATGCAGCCCCAGCATTTT. It translates to CSAVQGAMQPQHF.

The chain is built from TRBV18 and TRBJ2-1; 10 positions match TRBD2. The germline gives CDR1 KGHSH, CDR2 LQKENI. The CDR3 has 17 amino acids. Unmatched junction bases numbered 11, after V lost 4 bases and J lost 5 bases. The CDR3 DNA is TGTGCCAGCTCACGAGCGGGGGGGGCCATCATCAACAATGAGCAGTTCTTC. Its protein product is CASSRAGGAIINNEQFF.

The chain is built from TRBV7-9 and TRBJ1-4, with 7 bases that match TRBD1. With 7 bases clipped from V and 1 base from J, the junction kept 3 bases outside the gene matches. Germline loops: CDR1 SEHNR, CDR2 FQNEAQ (reference sequence). The CDR3 runs to 14 residues. The CDR3 reads CASTQGGTNEKLFF. The CDR3 DNA sequence: TGTGCCAGCACCCAGGGGGGAACTAATGAAAAACTGTTTTTT. Filled out from reference TRBV7-9 and TRBJ1-4, the complete variable domain reads DTGVSQNPRHKITKRGQNVTFRCDPISEHNRLYWYRQTLGQGPEFLTYFQNEAQLEKSRLLSDRFSAERPKGSFSTLEIQRTEQGDSAMYLCASTQGGTNEKLFFGSGTQLSVL.

This clonotype occurred a few times. The chain combines TRBV20-1 with TRBJ2-5; 10 bases fit TRBD2. CDR3 size: 17 residues. Germline-derived CDR1 and CDR2 are DFQATT and SNEGSKA (reference sequence). V lost 0 bases to trimming and J lost 1 base; unmatched junction nucleotides: 8. Here the CDR3 reads CSARDPLAGEIQETQYF. The CDR3 DNA follows: TGCAGTGCTAGAGATCCCCTAGCGGGGGAAATCCAAGAGACCCAGTACTTC.

The chain joins TRBV6-2 or TRBV6-3 to TRBJ1-1; D is unresolved. Germline lookup yields CDR1 MNHEY and CDR2 SVGEGT. The CDR3 is 12 amino acids. Trimming stripped 8 bases from V and 5 bases from J, with 12 bases between. The CDR3 DNA is TGTGCCAGCCTACGAGATGGGACTGAAGCTTTCTTT. Encoded protein: CASLRDGTEAFF.

The chain links TRBV7-2 to TRBJ2-5, with unresolved D. The V and J ends lost 2 bases and 11 bases respectively, with 15 bases between them. This CDR3 region has 13 residues. Germline CDR1 and CDR2: SGHTA and FQGNSA. This CDR3 is CASSLQNYNEQYF. The CDR3 bases are TGTGCCAGCAGCTTACAGAATTACAATGAGCAGTACTTC.

This chain joins TRBV5-1 and TRBJ2-1, with D unclear. Trimming removed 0 bases from V and 10 bases from J, with 14 bases in between. Germline V lookup: CDR1 SGHRS, CDR2 YFSETQ. The CDR3 runs 14 residues. CDR3 nucleotides: TGCGCCAGCAGCTTGGCCGTATCCCTCGGGGAGCAGTTCTTC. This encodes CASSLAVSLGEQFF.

The chain has TRBV21-1 and TRBJ2-1; the table's D call TRBD2 went unverified against the DNA. TRBV21-1 is a pseudogene. The CDR3 length is 16 residues. The CDR3 nucleotides read TGTGCCAGCAGCAGGAAGCGGGAGGGCCTCTGGTATGAGCAGTTCTTC. This translates into CASSRKREGLWYEQFF.

This clonotype was counted many times. This chain links TRBV27 with TRBJ2-1, with 8 nucleotides matching TRBD2. Unmatched junction bases numbered 12, after V lost 2 bases and J lost 9 bases. The CDR3 runs to 16 residues. Germline V gene data show CDR1 as MNHEY and CDR2 as SMNVEV (reference sequence). In DNA, the CDR3 is TGTGCCAGCAGTTTACCTACGGGAGGGTCATCCGGTGAGCAGTTCTTC. It codes for CASSLPTGGSSGEQFF.

This clonotype has only a few counts. V is TRBV15 and J is TRBJ1-6; D is ambiguous. The CDR3 is 13 amino acids. The germline V gene encodes CDR1 LNHNV and CDR2 YYDKDF (reference sequence). Trimming left V 0 bases short and J 17 bases short, with 14 bases between. The chain's CDR3 is CATSRDTGTIIHF. DNA for the CDR3: TGTGCCACCAGCAGAGATACGGGCACTATCATCCACTTT.

V gene TRBV7-9 combines with J gene TRBJ2-7, with TRBD1 identical over 7 bases. Trimming cost V 4 bases and J 2 bases; bases outside gene matches: 8. The germline V gene has CDR1 SEHNR and CDR2 FQNEAQ (reference sequence). The length of the CDR3 is 15 residues. CDR3 sequence reads: CASSSRTGFPYEQYF. For the CDR3, the DNA is TGTGCCAGCAGCTCTCGGACAGGCTTCCCCTACGAGCAGTACTTC.

A note on this clonotype: This may stem from a read error, because a much larger clone lies one nucleotide away. The chain couples TRBV6-5 to TRBJ1-1; maybe TRBD1 (5 bases). V was shortened by 5 bases and J by 1 base, with 11 bases between the two germline ends. CDR1 and CDR2 (germline): MNHEY, SVGAGI. There are 14 residues in the CDR3. As DNA, the CDR3 is TGTGCCAGCAGTGACGGGGGAGCGAACACTGAAGCTTTCTTT. Protein: CASSDGGANTEAFF.

J is TRBJ2-7 and V is TRBV7-9; D is perhaps TRBD1 (5 bases). Per the germline V gene, CDR1 is SEHNR and CDR2 is FQNEAQ (reference sequence). V shed 4 bases and J shed 3 bases, with 13 bases lying between them. The CDR3 consists of 14 residues. The CDR3 DNA reads TGTGCCAGCAGCTACTTAACAGGTTTCTACGAGCAGTACTTC. Translation: CASSYLTGFYEQYF.

The chain is built from TRBV9 and TRBJ1-3; D is undetermined. Trimming left V 0 bases short and J 0 bases short, with 7 bases between. In germline, CDR1 is SGDLS, CDR2 YYNGEE. The CDR3 is 15 amino acids. The chain's CDR3 is CASSVAPNSGNTIYF. CDR3 sequence (DNA): TGTGCCAGCAGCGTAGCTCCTAACTCTGGAAACACCATATATTTT.

This clonotype was observed a few times. This chain connects TRBV3-1 to TRBJ2-7; 7 bases line up with TRBD2. The J segment lost 6 bases and the V segment lost 4 bases, leaving 12 bases of the junction unmatched. The CDR3 has 15 residues. The V gene's germline CDR1 is LGHDT and CDR2 YNNKEL (reference sequence). CDR3 in amino acids: CASSPLGRESGEQYF. In DNA, the CDR3 is TGTGCCAGCAGCCCCCTTGGGCGGGAGTCTGGCGAGCAGTACTTC.

The chain uses TRBV29-1 and TRBJ1-1, with D possibly TRBD1 on 5 matching bases. This CDR3 has 16 amino acids. Germline values: CDR1 SQVTM, CDR2 ANQGSEA. The ends were cut back, 6 bases at V and 0 bases at J, with 20 bases in the middle. The CDR3 spells CSVSKRGLPMNTEAFF. In nucleotides, the CDR3 is TGCAGCGTCAGTAAAAGGGGACTTCCTATGAACACTGAAGCTTTCTTT.

The genes are TRBV6-2 or TRBV6-3 and TRBJ2-1, with 11 positions matching TRBD2. Germline V CDR1 and CDR2: MNHEY, SVGEGT. The CDR3 runs 17 residues. V gave up 6 bases and J gave up 6 bases; unmatched junction bases: 13. CDR3 sequence (DNA): TGTGCCAGCAGACGTGCACCTCTACTAGCGGGAGTCAATGAGCAGTTCTTC. It translates to CASRRAPLLAGVNEQFF.

This chain connects TRBV9 to TRBJ2-1, with 12 bases identical to TRBD2. The V gene's germline CDR1 is SGDLS and CDR2 YYNGEE. The CDR3 runs to 13 residues. With V trimmed by 0 bases and J by 12 bases, 1 base remained unmatched. The CDR3 DNA sequence: TGTGCCAGCAGCGTAGAGGGACTAGCGGGGCAGTTCTTC. Translating gives CASSVEGLAGQFF. Full variable domain (missing parts from reference TRBV9 and TRBJ2-1): DSGVTQTPKHLITATGQRVTLRCSPRSGDLSVYWYQQSLDQGLQFLIQYYNGEERAKGNILERFSAQQFPDLHSELNLSSLELGDSALYFCASSVEGLAGQFFGPGTRLTVL.

This clonotype was seen a handful of times. In nucleotides, the CDR3 is TGTGCCAGCAGCCCTCCGGGAGCAGATACGCAGTATTTT. This gives the protein CASSPPGADTQYF. This chain connects TRBV5-6 to TRBJ2-3; D is perhaps TRBD2 (6 bases). This CDR3 contains 13 residues. Germline loops: CDR1 SGHDT, CDR2 YYEEEE. Trimming took off 4 bases at V and 4 bases at J, with 10 bases between the two ends.

This clonotype was detected a few times. The chain combines TRBV12-3 or TRBV12-4 with TRBJ1-5, with unresolved D. The CDR3 loop spans 14 amino acids. V lost 0 bases, J lost 0 bases, and 3 bases lay in between. CDR3 coding DNA: TGTGCCAGCAGTTTAGCGGTTAGCAATCAGCCCCAGCATTTT. Protein: CASSLAVSNQPQHF.

This clonotype was seen a few times. An end of the junction does not agree with germline; a read error may underlie this. The V and J genes are TRBV7-7 and TRBJ2-1, with 8 nucleotides matching TRBD2. The CDR3 sequence is 14 residues long. The germline V gene encodes CDR1 SSHAT and CDR2 FNYEAQ (reference sequence). In DNA form, the CDR3 reads TGTGCTAGCAGCCCGGGGGGGCCTTACAATGAGCAGTTCTTC. As protein: CASSPGGPYNEQFF.

The chain is built from TRBV6-2 or TRBV6-3 and TRBJ2-7; D may be TRBD1 (5 bases). CDR1 is MNHEY, CDR2 SVGEGT, per germline. There are 13 residues in the CDR3. V dropped 8 bases and J dropped 0 bases, with 11 bases sitting between them. CDR3 bases: TGTGCCAGCGGGAAGGACACCTCCTACGAGCAGTACTTC. This codes for CASGKDTSYEQYF.

This clonotype came up a few times. V gene TRBV20-1 combines with J gene TRBJ2-5, with D perhaps given as TRBD1 or TRBD2 (5 bases each). Trimming stripped 8 bases from V and 5 bases from J, with 15 bases between. The CDR3 has 12 amino acids. Looked up from germline, CDR1 is DFQATT and CDR2 is SNEGSKA (reference sequence). This CDR3 reads CSPFRGGETQYF. CDR3 in DNA: TGCAGTCCATTTAGGGGCGGGGAGACCCAGTACTTC.

The chain links TRBV7-2 to TRBJ2-3, with D perhaps TRBD2 (6 bases). CDR1 SGHTA and CDR2 FQGNSA come from the germline V gene. The CDR3 has 15 residues. V was shortened by 1 base and J by 4 bases, with 12 bases between the two germline ends. CDR3 sequence: CASSLDPPSADTQYF. CDR3 coding DNA: TGTGCCAGCAGCTTAGACCCCCCTAGCGCAGATACGCAGTATTTT.